Shown below are 27 T cell receptor beta chains from a single sample sequenced in a study of CD8 T cell repertoires and HIV-1 epitope variants. Which antigens these TCRs recognize remains unknown. Repertoires were generated with immunoSEQ multiplex PCR, while TCRdb's copy carries only in-frame clones and drops some. Among some 4,400 clones listed, over 50% were seen once. What was sequenced was cultured CD8+ T cells derived from PBMCs. These receptors all stem from a male donor with HIV.

This sequence joins TRBV30 and TRBJ2-3; D unresolved. CDR1 GTSNPN and CDR2 SVGIG come from the germline V gene (reference sequence). V lost 1 base and J 3 bases, leaving 11 bases between the germline ends. The CDR3 has 14 residues. The CDR3 is CAWSDHAGTDTQYF. As DNA, the CDR3 is TGTGCCTGGAGTGATCACGCTGGAACAGATACGCAGTATTTT.

The gene calls are TRBV5-1 and TRBJ1-1; 10 bases agree with TRBD1. Looked up from germline, CDR1 is SGHRS and CDR2 is YFSETQ. J lost 0 bases, V lost 4 bases, and 6 bases had no gene match. The CDR3 has 16 residues. The chain's CDR3 is CASSGTGARLNTEAFF. For the CDR3, the DNA is TGCGCCAGCAGCGGGACAGGGGCCAGACTGAACACTGAAGCTTTCTTT. The full variable domain, in which reference TRBV5-1 and TRBJ1-1 provide the parts outside the CDR3, is KAGVTQTPRYLIKTRGQQVTLSCSPISGHRSVSWYQQTPGQGLQFLFEYFSETQRNKGNFPGRFSGRQFSNSRSEMNVSTLELGDSALYLCASSGTGARLNTEAFFGQGTRLTVV.

The chain recombines TRBV27 with TRBJ2-1; D call uncertain. CDR1 and CDR2 from the germline V gene are MNHEY and SMNVEV (reference sequence). The length of the CDR3 is 13 residues. V was cut by 6 bases and J by 6 bases, with 12 bases left in between. For the CDR3, the DNA is TGTGCCAGCAGCCCTTGGATAGGCAATGAGCAGTTCTTC. Translating gives CASSPWIGNEQFF.

The chain recombines TRBV28 with TRBJ1-4; D possibly corresponds to TRBD1 (6 bases). The CDR3 contains 16 residues. The V and J ends lost 5 bases and 8 bases respectively, with 21 bases between them. CDR1 and CDR2 (germline): MDHEN, SYDVKM. The CDR3 protein is CASSLSDAGVGEKLFF. The CDR3 DNA sequence: TGTGCCAGCAGTCTTTCCGACGCAGGGGTTGGGGAAAAACTGTTTTTT.

This clone was detected only once. The CDR3 sequence: CASSVGAGGLNTEAFF. As DNA, the CDR3 is TGTGCCAGCAGCGTAGGGGCAGGGGGCCTCAACACTGAAGCTTTCTTT. J is TRBJ1-1 and V is TRBV9, with TRBD1 matching 8 bases. The CDR3 contains 16 residues. The V gene's germline CDR1 is SGDLS and CDR2 YYNGEE. Trimming cost V 0 bases and J 2 bases; bases outside gene matches: 6.

This chain links TRBV27 with TRBJ1-2, with unresolved D. This CDR3 has 13 residues. The germline V and J ends were trimmed by 0 bases and 8 bases, with 10 bases remaining between them. CDR1 and CDR2 (germline): MNHEY, SMNVEV (reference sequence). The CDR3 nucleotides read TGTGCCAGCAGTTTATCTCGGCAGTACGGCTACACCTTC. It is translated as CASSLSRQYGYTF.

This clone was recorded a few times. The rearrangement joins TRBV7-9 to TRBJ2-3; TRBD1 agrees at 7 bases. CDR1 SEHNR and CDR2 FQNEAQ come from the germline V gene (reference sequence). V lost 3 bases to trimming and J lost 2 bases; unmatched junction nucleotides: 2. The CDR3 spans 14 residues. The CDR3 loop reads CASSLTGNTDTQYF. The CDR3 DNA sequence: TGTGCCAGCAGCTTGACAGGGAACACAGATACGCAGTATTTT.

The chain links TRBV2 to TRBJ1-1, with D hard to call. Germline assignment: CDR1 SNHLY and CDR2 FYNNEI. This CDR3 has 13 residues. V lost 6 bases, J lost 4 bases, and 12 bases lay in between. CDR3 sequence (DNA): TGTGCCAGCAGCGACAATGGCGGCACTGAAGCTTTCTTT. Translating it yields CASSDNGGTEAFF. The whole variable domain, filled in from reference TRBV2 and TRBJ1-1, reads EPEVTQTPSHQVTQMGQEVILRCVPISNHLYFYWYRQILGQKVEFLVSFYNNEISEKSEIFDDQFSVERPDGSNFTLKIRSTKLEDSAMYFCASSDNGGTEAFFGQGTRLTVV.

J is TRBJ2-7 and V is TRBV7-9; 7 nucleotides line up with TRBD1. The CDR3 totals 14 residues. CDR1 SEHNR and CDR2 FQNEAQ come from the germline V gene (reference sequence). Trimming cost V 3 bases and J 7 bases; bases outside gene matches: 9. The CDR3 DNA follows: TGTGCCAGCAGCTTGGGACAGTACCTTCGTGAGCAGTACTTC. Protein product: CASSLGQYLREQYF.

V is TRBV5-1 and J is TRBJ2-3; 7 nucleotides align to TRBD1. This CDR3 has 14 amino acids. Germline V lookup: CDR1 SGHRS, CDR2 YFSETQ. Losses at the gene ends were 2 bases for V and 6 bases for J; bases not matched to a gene: 6. The CDR3 is CASSFDRAWDTQYF. CDR3 nucleotides: TGCGCCAGCAGCTTCGACAGGGCTTGGGATACGCAGTATTTT.

CDR3 nucleotide sequence: TGTGCCAGCAGCTCGGGGTACGAGCAGTACTTC. Amino acid sequence: CASSSGYEQYF. This chain connects TRBV5-6 to TRBJ2-7; D perhaps matches TRBD2 (5 bases). The V gene lost 3 bases and the J gene lost 4 bases, with 5 bases spanning the gap. Germline CDR1 reads SGHDT; CDR2 reads YYEEEE. The CDR3 runs 11 residues.

The gene calls are TRBV4-3 and TRBJ2-1, with D unresolved. V gave up 0 bases and J gave up 7 bases, with 10 bases separating them. This CDR3 has 14 residues. The germline V gene encodes CDR1 LGHNA and CDR2 YSLEER. The CDR3 DNA reads as TGCGCCAGCAGCCAAGATACAGAAGGAAATGAGCAGTTCTTC. Translation: CASSQDTEGNEQFF.

This chain links TRBV7-8 with TRBJ2-7, with D perhaps TRBD2 (6 bases). This CDR3 spans 15 amino acids. The germline gives CDR1 SGHVS, CDR2 FQNEAQ. The V end was cut by 3 bases, the J end by 2 bases, with 14 bases between. This CDR3 reads CASSFRGSGAYEQYF. In DNA, the CDR3 is TGTGCCAGCAGCTTCCGCGGGTCGGGAGCCTACGAGCAGTACTTC.

V gene TRBV5-8 combines with J gene TRBJ1-4; weak D call: TRBD1 (5 bases). Trimming cost V 5 bases and J 4 bases, with 15 bases left between them. Germline loops: CDR1 SGHTS, CDR2 YDEGEE. There are 15 residues in the CDR3. CDR3 bases: TGTGCCAGCAGTACAGTCGGACAAATTAATGAAAAACTGTTTTTT. Protein product: CASSTVGQINEKLFF.

The V call is TRBV7-2, the J call TRBJ2-7, with a weak D call TRBD2 (6 bases). CDR3 length equals 16 residues. Trimming took 3 bases from V and 4 from J, leaving 19 bases between them. Looked up from germline, CDR1 is SGHTA and CDR2 is FQGNSA. CDR3 nucleotides: TGTGCCAGCAGCTTTACTTCCCGGGGGAGTACGTACGAGCAGTACTTC. This sequence encodes CASSFTSRGSTYEQYF.

The chain links TRBV11-2 to TRBJ1-1; D possibly corresponds to TRBD1 (5 bases). This CDR3 is 12 amino acids long. V was pared by 8 bases and J by 3 bases, with 10 bases between. The germline V gene encodes CDR1 SGHAT and CDR2 FQNNGV. The DNA for the CDR3 is TGTGCCAGCTCCCCAGGGCACACTGAAGCTTTCTTT. Amino acids: CASSPGHTEAFF.

The chain couples TRBV28 to TRBJ2-1, with 10 bases that match TRBD2. The germline V gene encodes CDR1 MDHEN and CDR2 SYDVKM. Trimming cost V 7 bases and J 5 bases; bases outside gene matches: 5. The CDR3 runs to 14 residues. The CDR3 sequence: CASMGLANDNEQFF. CDR3 coding DNA: TGTGCCAGCATGGGACTAGCGAACGACAATGAGCAGTTCTTC. Full variable domain (missing parts from reference TRBV28 and TRBJ2-1): DVKVTQSSRYLVKRTGEKVFLECVQDMDHENMFWYRQDPGLGLRLIYFSYDVKMKEKGDIPEGYSVSREKKERFSLILESASTNQTSMYLCASMGLANDNEQFFGPGTRLTVL.

The chain uses TRBV4-1 and TRBJ2-7, with D perhaps matching TRBD1 or TRBD2 (6 bases each). The CDR3 contains 14 residues. Trimming left V 4 bases short and J 7 bases short, with 17 bases between. The germline CDR1 and CDR2 sequences are MGHRA and YSYEKL. The CDR3 here is CASSLSTGAGEQYF. CDR3 coding DNA: TGCGCCAGCAGCCTGTCGACGGGGGCGGGTGAGCAGTACTTC.

This clone was detected a few times. The chain recombines TRBV11-1 with TRBJ2-1; D is possibly TRBD2 (6 bases). Germline assignment: CDR1 SGHAT and CDR2 FQDESV (reference sequence). V lost 0 bases, J lost 12 bases, and 15 bases lay in between. CDR3 size: 14 residues. The CDR3 protein is CASSLAGLSGVQFF. The CDR3 DNA sequence: TGTGCCAGCAGCTTAGCGGGGCTCTCGGGGGTGCAGTTCTTC.

The CDR3 loop reads CASSLATGEITEAFF. The CDR3 nucleotides are TGTGCCAGCAGCTTAGCGACAGGGGAAATCACTGAAGCTTTCTTT. The V and J genes are TRBV7-6 and TRBJ1-1, with 8 bases lining up with TRBD1. Germline-derived CDR1 and CDR2 are SGHVS and FNYEAQ. Losses at the gene ends were 0 bases for V and 4 bases for J; bases not matched to a gene: 4. The CDR3 has 15 amino acids.

The rearrangement joins TRBV23-1 to TRBJ2-2; TRBD1 aligns across 9 bases. Being an ORF, TRBV23-1 has a function that is uncertain. The J segment lost 3 bases and the V segment lost 2 bases, leaving 4 bases of the junction unmatched. The CDR3 runs to 16 residues. The CDR3 spells CASSQNRGPYTGELFF. DNA for the CDR3: TGCGCCAGCAGTCAAAACAGGGGGCCCTACACCGGGGAGCTGTTTTTT.

The V call is TRBV7-8, the J call TRBJ2-5; D is possibly TRBD1 (5 bases). The CDR3 runs to 14 residues. Germline V CDR1 and CDR2: SGHVS, FQNEAQ. The V and J ends lost 5 bases and 1 base respectively, with 11 bases between them. CDR3 in amino acids: CASSDGQPQETQYF. The CDR3 DNA reads TGTGCCAGCAGCGACGGACAACCCCAAGAGACCCAGTACTTC.

In its sample, this clone was seen a few times. The V and J genes are TRBV7-2 and TRBJ2-1; 11 bases are shared with TRBD2. Germline lookup yields CDR1 SGHTA and CDR2 FQGNSA. The ends lost 5 bases at V and 8 bases at J; junction bases unmatched: 11. The CDR3 has 16 residues. The CDR3: CASSGLAGGKGDEQFF. DNA of the CDR3: TGTGCCAGCAGCGGGCTAGCGGGGGGTAAGGGAGATGAGCAGTTCTTC.

This rearrangement joins TRBV9 to TRBJ2-3, with a tentative D call TRBD2 (5 bases). With 4 bases removed from V and 6 bases from J, the gap between germline ends came to 15 bases. CDR3 length: 14 amino acids. CDR1 is SGDLS, CDR2 YYNGEE, per germline. In nucleotides, the CDR3 is TGTGCCAGCAGCCTCCCGACTATTTCGGATACGCAGTATTTT. Translation: CASSLPTISDTQYF.

The chain couples TRBV9 to TRBJ2-2, with unresolved D. CDR1 and CDR2 from the germline V gene are SGDLS and YYNGEE. The CDR3 sequence is 15 residues long. Trimming stripped 2 bases from V and 6 bases from J, with 14 bases between. The CDR3 nucleotides are TGTGCCAGCAGCGTCCAAGGACCCGAAGCCGGGGAGCTGTTTTTT. Its protein product is CASSVQGPEAGELFF.

The chain couples TRBV7-5 to TRBJ1-3. TRBV7-5 is reported as a pseudogene. The CDR3 is 15 residues long. The CDR3 DNA is TGTGTCAGAAGCAACGGGAAACTTTTTGGGAACACCATATATTTT. It is translated as CVRSNGKLFGNTIYF.

V usage is TRBV13 and J usage is TRBJ1-2; TRBD1 agrees at 7 bases. This CDR3 region has 14 residues. V shed 4 bases, J shed 8 bases, and the junction held 10 bases outside the gene matches. Germline V gene data show CDR1 as PRHDT and CDR2 as FYEKMQ (reference sequence). The CDR3 coding sequence is TGTGCCAGCAGCTCGTTTGACAGGGCGGGAGGCTACACCTTC. Translation gives CASSSFDRAGGYTF.